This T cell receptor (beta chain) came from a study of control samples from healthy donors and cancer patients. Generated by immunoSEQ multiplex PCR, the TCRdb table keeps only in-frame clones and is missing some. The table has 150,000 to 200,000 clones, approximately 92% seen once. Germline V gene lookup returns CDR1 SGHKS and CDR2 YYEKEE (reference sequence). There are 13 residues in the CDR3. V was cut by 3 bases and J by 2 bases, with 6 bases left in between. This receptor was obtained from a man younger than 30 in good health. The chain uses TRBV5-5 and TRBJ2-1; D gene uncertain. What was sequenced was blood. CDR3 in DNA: TGTGCCAGCAGCTACCGCACCTACAATGAGCAGTTCTTC. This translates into CASSYRTYNEQFF. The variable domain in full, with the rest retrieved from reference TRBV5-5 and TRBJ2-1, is DAGVTQSPTHLIKTRGQQVTLRCSPISGHKSVSWYQQVLGQGPQFIFQYYEKEERGRGNFPDRFSARQFPNYSSELNVNALLLGDSALYLCASSYRTYNEQFFGPGTRLTVL.